The clone carrying this T cell receptor (beta chain) came up once. Antigen specificity is unknown. Germline CDR1 and CDR2: SNHLY and FYNNEI. The CDR3 is 15 residues long. Between the trimmed V and J ends, which lost 6 bases and 0 bases, there was a span of 12 bases. No infections or other immune events were documented during collection. Clones were sequenced by immunoSEQ multiplex PCR, and TCRdb holds only the in-frame ones, with some missing. This table holds some 90,000 clones, around 89% found once. This record belongs to a study of identifying expanded T cells in peripheral blood. Study-wide results and caveats: Around 1.2 clones differed between technical replicates, versus approximately 17 and 20 over time. Roughly two-week clone count variance significantly increased as total template count grew.

The sample was blood. This sequence originates from a person aged 18 to 70 in good health. The chain joins TRBV2 to TRBJ1-5, with D unresolved. In nucleotides, the CDR3 is TGTGCCAGCAGAAAGACGGATAATAGCAATCAGCCCCAGCATTTT. It specifies CASRKTDNSNQPQHF.